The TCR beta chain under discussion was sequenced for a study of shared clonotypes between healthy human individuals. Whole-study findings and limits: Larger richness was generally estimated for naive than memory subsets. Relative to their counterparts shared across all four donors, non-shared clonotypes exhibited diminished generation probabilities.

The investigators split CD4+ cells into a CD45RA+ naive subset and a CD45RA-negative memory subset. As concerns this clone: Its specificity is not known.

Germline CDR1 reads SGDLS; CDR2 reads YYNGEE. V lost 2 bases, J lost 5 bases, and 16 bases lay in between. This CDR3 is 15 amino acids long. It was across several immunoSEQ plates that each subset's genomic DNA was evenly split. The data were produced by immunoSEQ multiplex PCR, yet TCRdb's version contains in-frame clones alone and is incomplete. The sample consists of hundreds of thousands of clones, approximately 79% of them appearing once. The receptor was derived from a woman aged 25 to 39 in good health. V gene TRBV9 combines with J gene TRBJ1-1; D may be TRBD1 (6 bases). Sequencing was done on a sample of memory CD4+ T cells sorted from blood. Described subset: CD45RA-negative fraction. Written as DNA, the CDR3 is TGTGCCAGCAGCGTTCATGCAGGGGCGGTTACTGAAGCTTTCTTT. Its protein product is CASSVHAGAVTEAFF.